Listed here are 23 T cell receptor beta chains from one sample, sequenced in a study of T cells expressing NK-cell markers. After re-calling the 5' RACE reads, TCRdb lists one entry per CDR3 protein, DNA absent. The sample table includes about 460,000 distinct CDR3 sequences. Input material: blood T cells: a sorted CD56 or NKG2C T cell subset, CD4+ or CD8+ T cells, or bulk PBMC T cells (not recorded which). These TCRs come from a woman between 50 and 59 years old in good health.

This rearrangement joins TRBV7-2 to TRBJ1-1; TCRdb reports TRBD1, a call that lacks DNA to check it against. Germline V lookup: CDR1 SGHTA, CDR2 FQGNSA. The CDR3 extends over 16 amino acids. The CDR3 loop is CASSAGAGRTGTEAFF.

The V gene is TRBV9, the J gene TRBJ2-5; the TCRdb call, TRBD2, lacks DNA for checking. The CDR3 extends over 15 amino acids. Per germline, CDR1 SGDLS and CDR2 YYNGEE. CDR3 sequence: CASSESGSRVETQYF. The variable domain in full, with the rest retrieved from reference TRBV9 and TRBJ2-5, is DSGVTQTPKHLITATGQRVTLRCSPRSGDLSVYWYQQSLDQGLQFLIQYYNGEERAKGNILERFSAQQFPDLHSELNLSSLELGDSALYFCASSESGSRVETQYFGPGTRLLVL.

The chain has TRBV30 and TRBJ2-1. The CDR3 spans 13 residues. Germline lookup yields CDR1 GTSNPN and CDR2 SVGIG (reference sequence). CDR3 protein: CAWSVTAPTRQFF.

V is TRBV6-4 and J is TRBJ2-2; TCRdb proposes TRBD2, but this gene call is untestable without DNA. Germline assignment: CDR1 MRHNA and CDR2 SNTAGT. This CDR3 is 14 amino acids long. The CDR3 is CASRGDFFTGELFF.

The chain employs TRBV7-8 and TRBJ2-1; TCRdb proposes TRBD2, but this gene call is untestable without DNA. This CDR3 region has 17 residues. Germline-derived CDR1 and CDR2 are SGHVS and FQNEAQ. Here the CDR3 reads CASSARATGGSFNEQFF.

The chain couples TRBV15 to TRBJ2-1; as DNA is missing, the TRBD2 call by TCRdb cannot be tested. This CDR3 is built from 19 residues. Per germline, CDR1 LNHNV and CDR2 YYDKDF (reference sequence). CDR3 residues: CATSPRGLAGGSSGNEQFF.

The rearrangement uses TRBV18 and TRBJ2-2; TCRdb outputs TRBD1, but without DNA this stays unchecked. The V gene's germline CDR1 is KGHSH and CDR2 LQKENI. This CDR3 region has 16 residues. The CDR3 protein is CASSRTGRRNTGELFF. The full variable domain, with the rest looked up from reference TRBV18 and TRBJ2-2, is NAGVMQNPRHLVRRRGQEARLRCSPMKGHSHVYWYRQLPEEGLKFMVYLQKENIIDESGMPKERFSAEFPKEGPSILRIQQVVRGDSAAYFCASSRTGRRNTGELFFGEGSRLTVL.

V and J are TRBV20-1 and TRBJ2-5; TCRdb selects TRBD2, and the lack of DNA leaves this call unchecked. This CDR3 region has 15 residues. Germline CDR1 reads DFQATT; CDR2 reads SNEGSKA (reference sequence). This CDR3 reads CSAREASGTGETQYF.

This chain joins TRBV7-2 and TRBJ2-4; TCRdb designates TRBD2, a call that cannot be tested without DNA. Per the germline V gene, CDR1 is SGHTA and CDR2 is FQGNSA. CDR3 length: 14 amino acids. The CDR3 is CASSFRLTSGAAYF. The whole variable domain, remainder taken from reference TRBV7-2 and TRBJ2-4, is GAGVSQSPSNKVTEKGKDVELRCDPISGHTALYWYRQSLGQGLEFLIYFQGNSAPDKSGLPSDRFSAERTGGSVSTLTIQRTQQEDSAVYLCASSFRLTSGAAYFGAGTRLSVL.

This chain uses TRBV28 with TRBJ2-7; TCRdb's D call, TRBD2, is unchecked because there is no DNA. CDR3 size: 16 residues. Germline CDR1 reads MDHEN; CDR2 reads SYDVKM. CDR3 in amino acids: CASSFNGRAASYEQYF.

The rearrangement uses TRBV27 and TRBJ2-3; the D gene TCRdb calls, TRBD2, cannot be checked with no DNA. The CDR3 extends over 13 amino acids. CDR1 MNHEY and CDR2 SMNVEV come from the germline V gene (reference sequence). The CDR3 here is CASSSGPSDTQYF.

This rearrangement joins TRBV20-1 to TRBJ2-7; TCRdb outputs TRBD1, but without DNA this stays unchecked. The CDR3 runs to 14 residues. Germline CDR1 is DFQATT and CDR2 is SNEGSKA (reference sequence). CDR3: CSAAGGTDSYEQYF.

V usage is TRBV7-9 and J usage is TRBJ2-1; no DNA is available, so the TRBD2 call from TCRdb remains unchecked. CDR1 and CDR2 (germline): SEHNR, FQNEAQ (reference sequence). CDR3 size: 17 residues. This CDR3 is CASSQIRRGATYNEQFF.

The J gene is TRBJ1-1, the V gene TRBV2. Germline CDR1 SNHLY, CDR2 FYNNEI. The CDR3 is 12 residues long. CDR3 sequence: CASSAVSAEAFF.

The chain links TRBV6-5 to TRBJ1-1; the D gene TCRdb calls, TRBD1, cannot be checked with no DNA. The length of the CDR3 is 15 residues. Germline values: CDR1 MNHEY, CDR2 SVGAGI. The CDR3 loop is CASKLLVTGEIEAFF.

The chain carries TRBV12-3 or TRBV12-4 and TRBJ2-3; TCRdb indicates TRBD2, and absent DNA this call remains unverified. CDR3 length: 16 residues. The CDR3 region is CASSLERGIGTDTQYF.

The chain joins TRBV20-1 to TRBJ2-3; as DNA is missing, the TRBD1 call by TCRdb cannot be tested. In germline, CDR1 is DFQATT, CDR2 SNEGSKA (reference sequence). The CDR3 covers 12 residues. This CDR3 reads CSATGDRETQYF.

The J gene is TRBJ2-7, the V gene TRBV6-5. The CDR3 runs 15 residues. Germline values: CDR1 MNHEY, CDR2 SVGAGI. CDR3: CASSYSTATLYEQYF.

The rearrangement joins TRBV7-9 to TRBJ2-2; the TCRdb call, TRBD1, lacks DNA for checking. CDR1 and CDR2 (germline): SEHNR, FQNEAQ (reference sequence). CDR3 size: 17 residues. The CDR3 here is CASSPTETTFITGELFF.

The rearrangement links TRBV3-1 to TRBJ1-3. Germline V CDR1 and CDR2: LGHDT, YNNKEL (reference sequence). The CDR3 has 16 residues. The CDR3 loop reads CASSPPGTRGLSTIYF.

The CDR3 sequence: CASLNPGLAGITGELFF. The chain links TRBV12-3 or TRBV12-4 to TRBJ2-2; TCRdb proposes TRBD2, but this gene call is untestable without DNA. This CDR3 comprises 17 residues.

This CDR3 reads CSVLLAGMGYEQYF. The V gene is TRBV29-1, the J gene TRBJ2-7; TCRdb reports TRBD2, a call that lacks DNA to check it against. The CDR3 runs to 14 residues. Looked up from germline, CDR1 is SQVTM and CDR2 is ANQGSEA.

The chain couples TRBV27 to TRBJ1-3; TCRdb's D call of TRBD1 is untestable without DNA. The germline CDR1 and CDR2 sequences are MNHEY and SMNVEV (reference sequence). The CDR3 has 13 amino acids. CDR3: CASSGGGLNTIYF.